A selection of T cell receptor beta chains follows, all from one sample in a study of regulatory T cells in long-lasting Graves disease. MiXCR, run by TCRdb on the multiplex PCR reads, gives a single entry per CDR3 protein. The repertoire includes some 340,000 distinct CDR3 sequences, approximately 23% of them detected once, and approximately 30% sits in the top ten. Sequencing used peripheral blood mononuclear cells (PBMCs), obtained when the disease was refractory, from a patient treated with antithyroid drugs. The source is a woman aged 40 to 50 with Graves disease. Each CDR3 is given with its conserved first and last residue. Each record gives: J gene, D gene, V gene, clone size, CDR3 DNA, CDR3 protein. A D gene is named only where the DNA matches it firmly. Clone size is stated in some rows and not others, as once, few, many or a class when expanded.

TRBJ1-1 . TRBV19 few TGTGCCAGTAGTATAGGGTGGCGGGACCCAACCTTGAACACTGAAGCTTTCTTT CASSIGWRDPTLNTEAFF
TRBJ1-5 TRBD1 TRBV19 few TGTGCCAGTAGTTCCAGGACAGGGAAAGGTCAGCCCCAGCATTTT CASSSRTGKGQPQHF
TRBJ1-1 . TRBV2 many TGTGCCAGCAGTGAGGACCAGGGCGCTGAAGCTTTCTTT CASSEDQGAEAFF
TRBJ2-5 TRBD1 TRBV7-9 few TGTGCCAGCAGCATAAATAACAGGGGAGAGACCCAGTACTTC CASSINNRGETQYF
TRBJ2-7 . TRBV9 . TGTGCCAGCAGCCCATCGGGGGTCCCCTACGAGCAGTACTTC CASSPSGVPYEQYF
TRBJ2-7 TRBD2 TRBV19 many TGTGCCAGTAGTATGACGACGGGAGGAGGCTACGAGCAGTACTTC CASSMTTGGGYEQYF
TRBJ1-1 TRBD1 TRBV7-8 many TGTGCCAGCAGCTTAGGACCGACAGGGGAAGCTTTCTTT CASSLGPTGEAFF
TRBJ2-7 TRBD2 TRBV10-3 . TGTGCCATCAGTGGACTAGCACCTGGCGACGAGCAGTACTTC CAISGLAPGDEQYF
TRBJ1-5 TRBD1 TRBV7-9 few TGTGCCAGCAGCCTCCGACCCGGGACAGGTTCCTTACCCCAGCATTTT CASSLRPGTGSLPQHF
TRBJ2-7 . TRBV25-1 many TGTGCCAGCAGTACACCGGGATTCTACGAGCAGTACTTC CASSTPGFYEQYF
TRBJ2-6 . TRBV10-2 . TGCGCCAGCTTTGGATCTGGGGCCAACGTCCTGACTTTC CASFGSGANVLTF
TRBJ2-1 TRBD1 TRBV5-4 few TGTGCCAGCAGTTCCGGACAGGGGCTATACTACAATGAGCAGTTCTTC CASSSGQGLYYNEQFF
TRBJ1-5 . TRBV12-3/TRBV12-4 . TGTGCCAGCAGTCTTACCCCCGAGCCCCAGCATTTT CASSLTPEPQHF
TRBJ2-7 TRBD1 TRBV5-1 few TGCGCCAGCAGCTTGATATGGACAGGGGTCGCCTACGAGCAGTACTTC CASSLIWTGVAYEQYF
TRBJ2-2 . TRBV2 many TGCGCCAGCAGTTGGGGGACCGGGGAGCTGTTTTTT CASSWGTGELFF
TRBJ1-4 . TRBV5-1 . TGCGCCAGCAGCCCATATGGGAATTTAGAAAAACTGTTTTTT CASSPYGNLEKLFF
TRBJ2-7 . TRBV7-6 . TGTGCCAGCAGCTTAAACCACGAGCAGTACTTC CASSLNHEQYF
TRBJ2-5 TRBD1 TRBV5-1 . TGCGCCAGCAGTGAACAGGGGGCAGAGACCCAGTACTTC CASSEQGAETQYF
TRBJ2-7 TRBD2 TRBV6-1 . TGTGCCAGCTCACCCCCGGGACTAGCGGGATTAAATCCCTACGAGCAGTACTTC CASSPPGLAGLNPYEQYF
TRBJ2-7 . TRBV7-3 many TGTGCCAGCAGCTTATCCCCAGGAGCCTACGAGCAGTACTTC CASSLSPGAYEQYF
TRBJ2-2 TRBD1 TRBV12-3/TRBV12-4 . TGTGCCAGCAGCCGGACAGGGGTTGGCACCGGGGAGCTGTTTTTT CASSRTGVGTGELFF
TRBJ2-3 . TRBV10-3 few TGTGCCATCAGTGAGTCGAAACAGGGCTTATTCACAGATACGCAGTATTTT CAISESKQGLFTDTQYF
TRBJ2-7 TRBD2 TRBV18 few TGTGCCAGCTCACGGCCTAGCGGCTCCTACGAGCAGTACTTC CASSRPSGSYEQYF
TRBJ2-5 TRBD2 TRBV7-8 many TGTGCCAGCAGCTGGACTAGAGAGGGTTCGAAAGAGACCCAGTACTTC CASSWTREGSKETQYF
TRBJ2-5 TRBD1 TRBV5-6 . TGTGCCAGCAGCGACACAGGGGCACCCCAAGAGACCCAGTACTTC CASSDTGAPQETQYF
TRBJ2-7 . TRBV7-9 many TGTGCCAGCAGCCCTTCATGGGCTCTCCGAGGGAGAATCACCTACGAGCAGTACTTC CASSPSWALRGRITYEQYF
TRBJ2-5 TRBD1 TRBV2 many TGTGCCAGAAGGTCACAGGGGAAAGAGACCCAGTACTTC CARRSQGKETQYF
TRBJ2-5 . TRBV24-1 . TGTGCCACCAGTGATGATACCGGGACCGCGGCCCAGTACTTC CATSDDTGTAAQYF
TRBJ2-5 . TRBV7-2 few TGTGCCAGCAGCCGCAAGGGATCGGGGGAGACCCAGTACTTC CASSRKGSGETQYF
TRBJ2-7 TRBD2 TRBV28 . TGTGCCAGCAGTTCACGAGGCGGGAGGTCCTACGAGCAGTACTTC CASSSRGGRSYEQYF
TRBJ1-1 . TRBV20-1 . TGCAGTGCTAGATCGGTTCCGAACACTGAAGCTTTCTTT CSARSVPNTEAFF
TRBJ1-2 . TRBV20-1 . TGCAGTGCTAGTTGGATGGCCGACGGCTACACCTTC CSASWMADGYTF
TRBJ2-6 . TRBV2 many TGTGCCAGCAGTATCCGTGTCAACGTCCTGACTTTC CASSIRVNVLTF
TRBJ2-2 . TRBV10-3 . TGTGCCATTACCATTGGGAACGGGGAGCTGTTTTTT CAITIGNGELFF
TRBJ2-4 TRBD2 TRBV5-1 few TGCGCCAGCACCCCTGGGGGCGGGAGGGCCGCCAAAAACATTCAGTACTTC CASTPGGGRAAKNIQYF
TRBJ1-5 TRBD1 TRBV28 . TGTGCCAGCAGTCCGACATTATTTATCCAGGGGGCTCTTCAGCCCCAGCATTTT CASSPTLFIQGALQPQHF
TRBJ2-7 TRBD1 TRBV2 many TGTGCCAGCACGGACAGGGCTTCCTACGAGCAGTACTTC CASTDRASYEQYF
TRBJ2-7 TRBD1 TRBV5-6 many TGTGCCAGCAGCTCCAGGGACAGTATTCTACGAGTGCAGTACTTC CASSSRDSILRVQYF
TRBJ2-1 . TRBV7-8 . TGTGCCAGCAGCTTATTGTTCTTCTCATACAATGAGCAGTTCTTC CASSLLFFSYNEQFF
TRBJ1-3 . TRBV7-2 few TGTGCCAGCAGCTTAGCTGGACTCGTTGGGGGAAACACCATATATTTT CASSLAGLVGGNTIYF
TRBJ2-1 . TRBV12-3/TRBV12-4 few TGTGCCAGCAGTACTAATAGGGGAAACAATGAGCAGTTCTTC CASSTNRGNNEQFF
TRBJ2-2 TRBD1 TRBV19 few TGTGCCAGTAGTGCGGGACAGGGACTCGGGGAGCTGTTTTTT CASSAGQGLGELFF
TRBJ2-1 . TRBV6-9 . TGTGCCAGCAGTTACAGACAGCACTCCTACAATGAGCAGTTCTTC CASSYRQHSYNEQFF
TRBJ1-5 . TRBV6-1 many TGTGCCAGCAGTGGGAACGTGTTGAGTCAGCCCCAGCATTTT CASSGNVLSQPQHF
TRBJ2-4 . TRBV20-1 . TGCAGTGCTAGAGTATCCAGGCCCCTAGCCAAAAACATTCAGTACTTC CSARVSRPLAKNIQYF
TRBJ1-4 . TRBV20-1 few TGCAGTGCTAGAGCGGGGTCAGATCTTAATGAAAAACTGTTTTTT CSARAGSDLNEKLFF
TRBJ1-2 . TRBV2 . TGTGCCAGCAGTGGTGACGCCGGTGGCTACACCTTC CASSGDAGGYTF
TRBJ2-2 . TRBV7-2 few TGTGCCAGCAGCTTAATTGGGAGGCTGGGCGGGGAGCTGTTTTTT CASSLIGRLGGELFF
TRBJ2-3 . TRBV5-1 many TGCGCCAGCAGCCCTCAGGTGTCTACCACAGATACGCAGTATTTT CASSPQVSTTDTQYF
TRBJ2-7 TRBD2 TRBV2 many TGTGCCAGCAGTGTAGGACTAGCGGGACAGTACGAGCAGTACTTC CASSVGLAGQYEQYF